The rows below give T cell receptor beta chains drawn from one sample of a study of blood T cell repertoires in COVID-19. Sequenced by immunoSEQ multiplex PCR; TCRdb stores in-frame clones only, minus some. Among a few hundred thousand clones listed, 85% to 90% were seen once. Sequenced material: peripheral blood. The source of these receptors is a woman in her 40s who had recovered from COVID-19. Each CDR3 is given with its conserved first and last residue. The order of the fields is clone size, D gene, J gene, V gene, CDR3 protein, CDR3 DNA. The D gene is left open where the match is weak. Only part of the rows carry a size: once, few, many, or a class if the clone is expanded.

clone size: NA; D gene: NA; J gene: TRBJ1-2; V gene: TRBV12-3/TRBV12-4; CDR3 protein: CASSPGFGYTF; CDR3 DNA: TGTGCCAGCAGCCCCGGTTTCGGCTACACCTTC
clone size: NA; D gene: TRBD2; J gene: TRBJ2-5; V gene: TRBV29-1; CDR3 protein: CSAGLAGETQYF; CDR3 DNA: TGCAGCGCAGGACTAGCGGGAGAGACCCAGTACTTC
clone size: NA; D gene: NA; J gene: TRBJ2-2; V gene: TRBV4-3; CDR3 protein: CASSPGVNTGELFF; CDR3 DNA: TGCGCCAGCAGCCCAGGGGTGAACACCGGGGAGCTGTTTTTT
clone size: NA; D gene: NA; J gene: TRBJ2-1; V gene: TRBV6-5; CDR3 protein: CASSLNGGEQFF; CDR3 DNA: TGTGCCAGCAGTCTCAACGGTGGTGAGCAGTTCTTC
clone size: few; D gene: TRBD1; J gene: TRBJ1-2; V gene: TRBV19; CDR3 protein: CASSIPGDRAYYGYTF; CDR3 DNA: TGTGCCAGTAGTATACCCGGGGACAGGGCATACTATGGCTACACCTTC
clone size: NA; D gene: TRBD2; J gene: TRBJ2-1; V gene: TRBV7-8; CDR3 protein: CASSLAPPRLAGVHNEQFF; CDR3 DNA: TGTGCCAGCAGCTTAGCGCCCCCCCGACTAGCGGGAGTGCACAATGAGCAGTTCTTC
clone size: NA; D gene: NA; J gene: TRBJ2-1; V gene: TRBV30; CDR3 protein: CAWSLEGEQFF; CDR3 DNA: TGTGCCTGGAGTCTGGAGGGTGAGCAGTTCTTC
clone size: few; D gene: NA; J gene: TRBJ2-1; V gene: TRBV11-3; CDR3 protein: CASSLVGRDNEQFF; CDR3 DNA: TGTGCCAGCAGCTTAGTCGGCCGGGACAATGAGCAGTTCTTC
clone size: NA; D gene: NA; J gene: TRBJ2-2; V gene: TRBV19; CDR3 protein: CALRGAGANTGELFF; CDR3 DNA: TGTGCCCTTCGGGGGGCAGGGGCGAACACCGGGGAGCTGTTTTTT
clone size: NA; D gene: TRBD2; J gene: TRBJ2-1; V gene: TRBV4-2; CDR3 protein: CASSQAASGYYNEQFF; CDR3 DNA: TGTGCCAGCAGCCAAGCGGCTAGCGGGTACTACAATGAGCAGTTCTTC
clone size: NA; D gene: NA; J gene: TRBJ1-5; V gene: TRBV19; CDR3 protein: CASSTLTGSGSNQPQHF; CDR3 DNA: TGTGCCAGTAGCACCCTAACAGGGAGCGGCAGCAATCAGCCCCAGCATTTT
clone size: once; D gene: TRBD1; J gene: TRBJ1-1; V gene: TRBV29-1; CDR3 protein: CSVRGTGSTEAFF; CDR3 DNA: TGCAGCGTGAGAGGGACAGGCAGCACTGAAGCTTTCTTT
clone size: NA; D gene: NA; J gene: TRBJ2-7; V gene: TRBV7-9; CDR3 protein: CASSPKGGTYEQYF; CDR3 DNA: TGTGCCAGCAGCCCCAAGGGCGGGACCTACGAGCAGTACTTC
clone size: NA; D gene: NA; J gene: TRBJ1-4; V gene: TRBV21-1; CDR3 protein: CASSATELPGLNEKLFF; CDR3 DNA: TGTGCCAGCAGCGCGACCGAGCTACCGGGACTGAATGAAAAACTGTTTTTT
clone size: NA; D gene: TRBD2; J gene: TRBJ2-5; V gene: TRBV7-3; CDR3 protein: CASSQEPGGGETQYF; CDR3 DNA: TGTGCCAGCAGCCAAGAACCGGGAGGGGGGGAGACCCAGTACTTC
clone size: NA; D gene: TRBD1; J gene: TRBJ1-1; V gene: TRBV28; CDR3 protein: CASSPLTGSTEAFF; CDR3 DNA: TGTGCCAGCAGTCCGCTGACAGGGTCCACTGAAGCTTTCTTT
clone size: NA; D gene: TRBD2; J gene: TRBJ2-1; V gene: TRBV6-6; CDR3 protein: CASRPAGGPEQFF; CDR3 DNA: TGTGCCAGCAGACCAGCGGGAGGGCCGGAGCAGTTCTTC
clone size: NA; D gene: NA; J gene: TRBJ1-6; V gene: TRBV27; CDR3 protein: CASSLSQQGINSPLHF; CDR3 DNA: TGTGCCAGCAGTTTATCCCAACAGGGTATCAATTCACCCCTCCACTTT
clone size: NA; D gene: TRBD2; J gene: TRBJ2-1; V gene: TRBV14; CDR3 protein: CASSQGLAGGSYNEQFF; CDR3 DNA: TGTGCCAGCAGCCAGGGACTAGCGGGGGGCTCCTACAATGAGCAGTTCTTC
clone size: NA; D gene: NA; J gene: TRBJ1-6; V gene: TRBV10-3; CDR3 protein: CASTGSSSYNSPLHF; CDR3 DNA: TGTGCCAGTACAGGCTCCAGCTCCTATAATTCACCCCTCCACTTT
clone size: NA; D gene: NA; J gene: TRBJ1-1; V gene: TRBV18; CDR3 protein: CASSPGRPLEAFF; CDR3 DNA: TGTGCCAGCTCACCAGGGAGGCCCCTGGAAGCTTTCTTT
clone size: NA; D gene: NA; J gene: TRBJ1-1; V gene: TRBV6-2/TRBV6-3; CDR3 protein: CASSRPSVRGNTEAFF; CDR3 DNA: TGTGCCAGCAGTCGACCGAGCGTTAGGGGGAACACTGAAGCTTTCTTT
clone size: NA; D gene: TRBD1; J gene: TRBJ1-6; V gene: TRBV14; CDR3 protein: CASSQERDSGGLDLSYNSPLHF; CDR3 DNA: TGTGCCAGCAGCCAAGAAAGGGACTCAGGGGGCCTAGACCTCTCCTATAATTCACCCCTCCACTTT
clone size: once; D gene: TRBD2; J gene: TRBJ2-2; V gene: TRBV7-9; CDR3 protein: CASSPTGGGELFF; CDR3 DNA: TGTGCCAGCAGCCCCACGGGAGGTGGGGAGCTGTTTTTT
clone size: NA; D gene: NA; J gene: TRBJ1-2; V gene: TRBV30; CDR3 protein: CARSGDYGYTF; CDR3 DNA: TGTGCCCGGTCGGGGGACTATGGCTACACCTTC
clone size: NA; D gene: TRBD2; J gene: TRBJ2-2; V gene: TRBV5-1; CDR3 protein: CASSLPEGAGVSGELFF; CDR3 DNA: TGCGCCAGCAGCTTGCCCGAGGGAGCGGGAGTGTCCGGGGAGCTGTTTTTT
clone size: NA; D gene: TRBD2; J gene: TRBJ2-1; V gene: TRBV5-5; CDR3 protein: CASSPGSAGAYNEQFF; CDR3 DNA: TGTGCCAGCAGCCCCGGATCCGCGGGAGCTTACAATGAGCAGTTCTTC
clone size: NA; D gene: NA; J gene: TRBJ2-6; V gene: TRBV10-3; CDR3 protein: CAISESAQGSGANVLTF; CDR3 DNA: TGTGCCATCAGTGAGTCAGCACAGGGCTCTGGGGCCAACGTCCTGACTTTC
clone size: NA; D gene: NA; J gene: TRBJ2-2; V gene: TRBV7-3; CDR3 protein: CASSPPGTGELFF; CDR3 DNA: TGTGCCAGCAGCCCCCCCGGGACCGGGGAGCTGTTTTTT
clone size: NA; D gene: NA; J gene: TRBJ2-7; V gene: TRBV28; CDR3 protein: CASSLGGPPYEQYF; CDR3 DNA: TGTGCCAGCAGTTTGGGGGGGCCCCCCTACGAGCAGTACTTC
clone size: few; D gene: NA; J gene: TRBJ1-2; V gene: TRBV7-2; CDR3 protein: CASSFGVSGYTF; CDR3 DNA: TGTGCCAGCAGCTTCGGGGTTTCTGGCTACACCTTC
clone size: few; D gene: TRBD2; J gene: TRBJ2-2; V gene: TRBV7-9; CDR3 protein: CASSSRGGLAGDTGELFF; CDR3 DNA: TGTGCCAGCAGCTCGAGAGGGGGGTTAGCGGGAGACACCGGGGAGCTGTTTTTT
clone size: once; D gene: NA; J gene: TRBJ2-3; V gene: TRBV5-1; CDR3 protein: CASSFPPGNGYGTQYF; CDR3 DNA: TGCGCCAGCAGCTTCCCCCCGGGGAACGGCTATGGTACGCAGTATTTT
clone size: once; D gene: TRBD1; J gene: TRBJ1-4; V gene: TRBV6-5; CDR3 protein: CASRGQANEKLFF; CDR3 DNA: TGTGCCAGCAGGGGACAGGCCAATGAAAAACTGTTTTTT
clone size: NA; D gene: NA; J gene: TRBJ2-1; V gene: TRBV4-3; CDR3 protein: CASSQDPGDNEQFF; CDR3 DNA: TGCGCCAGCAGCCAAGACCCAGGGGACAATGAGCAGTTCTTC
clone size: NA; D gene: TRBD1; J gene: TRBJ1-1; V gene: TRBV14; CDR3 protein: CASSQDGDRAELGRNTEAFF; CDR3 DNA: TGTGCCAGCAGCCAAGATGGGGACAGGGCCGAATTAGGTAGGAACACTGAAGCTTTCTTT
clone size: NA; D gene: TRBD1; J gene: TRBJ1-2; V gene: TRBV24-1; CDR3 protein: CATSDPGTGSGYGYTF; CDR3 DNA: TGTGCCACCAGTGACCCAGGGACAGGGAGCGGCTATGGCTACACCTTC